The 18 T cell receptor beta chains in this list originate from one sample, sequenced in a study of blood T cell repertoires in COVID-19 (dated by TCRdb to the early 2020s). The library was prepared using the immunoSEQ multiplex PCR assay. As stored in TCRdb, this immuneACCESS dataset retains in-frame rearrangements with V and J assigned. A fraction of the clones does not appear; measured against another copy, unresolved V genes explain less than half of the discrepancy, and the remainder lacks a known reason. Counted in this sample were tens of thousands of clones; roughly 71% of them appeared once. The ten largest clones represent roughly 28% of the sample. The sequenced sample was peripheral blood. These receptors all stem from a woman older than 75 with acute or convalescent COVID-19.

The chain links TRBV5-1 to TRBJ1-3; maybe TRBD1 (6 bases). Germline V lookup: CDR1 SGHRS, CDR2 YFSETQ. Trimming left V 0 bases short and J 0 bases short, with 13 bases between. The CDR3 has 17 residues. The CDR3 DNA reads as TGCGCCAGCAGCTTGGGCCCCGCAGGGGACTCTGGAAACACCATATATTTT. The encoded protein is CASSLGPAGDSGNTIYF.

This chain uses TRBV28 with TRBJ2-7; 8 bases agree with TRBD1. V dropped 5 bases and J dropped 1; count of bases not matched to a gene: 13. Germline CDR1 is MDHEN and CDR2 is SYDVKM. CDR3 length: 17 amino acids. CDR3 sequence (DNA): TGTGCCAGCAGTAAAGGCCCGGGGACAGGAAAATCCTACGAGCAGTACTTC. It encodes CASSKGPGTGKSYEQYF.

The V and J genes are TRBV7-8 and TRBJ2-1; 9 bases line up with TRBD2. V shed 2 bases and J 7 bases; nucleotides not matched to a gene: 9. The germline V gene encodes CDR1 SGHVS and CDR2 FQNEAQ. The CDR3 runs to 16 residues. The CDR3 nucleotides read TGTGCCAGCAGCTTAATCGCGGGAGGGCCGGGTAATGAGCAGTTCTTC. Translating gives CASSLIAGGPGNEQFF.

This clone has a single count. This chain links TRBV11-2 with TRBJ2-3; D is unresolved. CDR1 and CDR2 from the germline V gene are SGHAT and FQNNGV. V was trimmed by 4 bases and J by 1 base, leaving 12 bases between them. The CDR3 consists of 15 residues. The CDR3 nucleotides read TGTGCCAGCAGCTCACTCCCGCTGGGCACAGATACGCAGTATTTT. Its translation is CASSSLPLGTDTQYF.

Here the CDR3 reads CAISLTHYEQYF. In DNA, the CDR3 is TGTGCCATCAGTTTGACTCATTACGAGCAGTACTTC. V and J are TRBV10-3 and TRBJ2-7, with D uncertain. This CDR3 spans 12 amino acids. Germline V gene data show CDR1 as ENHRY and CDR2 as SYGVKD. The V end lost 5 bases, the J end lost 4 bases, and 9 bases lay between the germline ends.

This clone was picked up a small number of times. The genes are TRBV3-1 (or the pseudogene TRBV3-2) and TRBJ2-3; D possibly corresponds to TRBD2 (6 bases). The CDR3 extends over 15 amino acids. V was trimmed by 4 bases and J by 7 bases, leaving 18 bases between them. CDR1 and CDR2 (germline): LGHDT, YNNKEL (reference sequence). The CDR3 DNA sequence: TGTGCCAGCAGCCCCTCGGGACTTCGCGGATATACGCAGTATTTT. As protein: CASSPSGLRGYTQYF.

The chain uses TRBV28 and TRBJ2-7, with 10 bases fitting TRBD1. J lost 7 bases, V lost 6 bases, and 12 bases had no gene match. Germline CDR1 is MDHEN and CDR2 is SYDVKM. The CDR3 has 15 residues. The CDR3 protein is CASSRPGQGSREQYF. Written as DNA, the CDR3 is TGTGCCAGCAGCCGACCGGGACAGGGGTCGCGGGAGCAGTACTTC. Variable domain in full (rest from reference TRBV28 and TRBJ2-7): DVKVTQSSRYLVKRTGEKVFLECVQDMDHENMFWYRQDPGLGLRLIYFSYDVKMKEKGDIPEGYSVSREKKERFSLILESASTNQTSMYLCASSRPGQGSREQYFGPGTRLTVT.

The CDR3 region is CASSVREGSYNEQFF. CDR3 coding DNA: TGTGCCAGCAGTGTGCGGGAGGGGTCCTACAATGAGCAGTTCTTC. The chain combines TRBV7-3 with TRBJ2-1, with 9 bases aligning to TRBD2. The ends lost 6 bases at V and 1 base at J; junction bases unmatched: 4. The CDR3 contains 15 residues. Per germline, CDR1 SGHTA and CDR2 FQGTGA.

The rearrangement joins TRBV19 to TRBJ1-1; D unresolved. Germline loops: CDR1 LNHDA, CDR2 SQIVND (reference sequence). V was cut by 2 bases and J by 4 bases, with 11 bases left in between. This CDR3 contains 14 residues. The CDR3 protein is CASSIIGRSTEAFF. The CDR3 nucleotides read TGTGCCAGTAGTATAATTGGCCGGAGCACTGAAGCTTTCTTT.

A few counts support this clone. An end of the junction differs from the germline gene, which may be a read error. The chain joins TRBV5-1 to TRBJ2-1, with 14 positions matching TRBD2. Germline loops: CDR1 SGHRS, CDR2 YFSETQ. The CDR3 loop spans 15 amino acids. This CDR3 reads CASSLGLAGGGKWLF. CDR3 nucleotides: TGCGCCAGCAGCTTGGGACTAGCGGGAGGGGGAAAGTGGCTCTTC.

The CDR3 protein is CASGRGSGEAFF. The CDR3 coding sequence is TGTGCCAGCGGTCGAGGGAGCGGCGAAGCTTTCTTT. The chain joins TRBV6-5 to TRBJ1-1; D is unclear. V was cut by 8 bases and J by 8 bases, with 15 bases left in between. Per germline, CDR1 MNHEY and CDR2 SVGAGI. This CDR3 is built from 12 residues.

This chain connects TRBV5-1 to TRBJ2-5; 9 bases are a match to TRBD2. The germline V gene encodes CDR1 SGHRS and CDR2 YFSETQ. This CDR3 comprises 16 residues. Trimming cost V 1 base and J 2 bases; bases outside gene matches: 6. Here the CDR3 DNA reads TGCGCCAGCAGCTTGTTTCCTAGCGGGGTTCAAGAGACCCAGTACTTC. This sequence encodes CASSLFPSGVQETQYF.

V is TRBV7-2 and J is TRBJ2-5; 10 bases are a match to TRBD2. V lost 5 bases, J lost 5 bases, and 11 bases stayed unmatched. Germline V CDR1 and CDR2: SGHTA, FQGNSA. This CDR3 has 16 amino acids. The CDR3 bases are TGTGCCAGCAGCCCTGATAGCGGGGGGCTGAGGGAGACCCAGTACTTC. Protein product: CASSPDSGGLRETQYF.

This clone was detected only a few times. The V call is TRBV9, the J call TRBJ1-2; unclear D gene. The ends were cut back, 0 bases at V and 8 bases at J, with 11 bases in the middle. The CDR3 spans 13 residues. CDR1 is SGDLS, CDR2 YYNGEE, per germline. CDR3 in amino acids: CASSVADGNGYTF. In nucleotides, the CDR3 is TGTGCCAGCAGCGTAGCTGACGGGAACGGCTACACCTTC.

The sample holds a few counts of this clone. The CDR3 DNA reads TGTGCCAGCAGTTTGGACAGCTATGGCTACACCTTC. This gives the protein CASSLDSYGYTF. The rearrangement links TRBV12-3 or TRBV12-4 to TRBJ1-2, with D possibly being TRBD1 (6 bases). The CDR3 spans 12 residues. V was pared by 3 bases and J by 4 bases, with 6 bases between.

The CDR3 loop is CASTLRGRNYGYTF. The CDR3 DNA sequence: TGTGCCAGCACCCTCAGGGGCAGAAACTATGGCTACACCTTC. The chain couples TRBV28 to TRBJ1-2, with a possible D match to TRBD1 (6 bases). The CDR3 sequence is 14 residues long. V gave up 7 bases and J gave up 2 bases, with 14 bases separating them. The germline CDR1 and CDR2 sequences are MDHEN and SYDVKM.

The gene calls are TRBV19 and TRBJ2-5, with a weak D call TRBD2 (6 bases). CDR3 size: 13 residues. Trimming took 6 bases from V and 4 from J, leaving 12 bases between them. Germline V gives CDR1 LNHDA, CDR2 SQIVND (reference sequence). CDR3 amino acids: CASRDLATETQYF. The CDR3 DNA reads as TGTGCCAGTAGAGACCTAGCGACAGAGACCCAGTACTTC.

The chain joins TRBV28 to TRBJ2-1; 9 positions match TRBD2. Trimming at V came to 3 bases and at J to 6 bases, leaving 9 bases not matched to a gene. The length of the CDR3 is 16 residues. Germline V lookup: CDR1 MDHEN, CDR2 SYDVKM. The CDR3 spells CASSFPRLAGINEQFF. The CDR3 DNA reads TGTGCCAGCAGTTTTCCAAGGCTAGCGGGGATCAATGAGCAGTTCTTC.